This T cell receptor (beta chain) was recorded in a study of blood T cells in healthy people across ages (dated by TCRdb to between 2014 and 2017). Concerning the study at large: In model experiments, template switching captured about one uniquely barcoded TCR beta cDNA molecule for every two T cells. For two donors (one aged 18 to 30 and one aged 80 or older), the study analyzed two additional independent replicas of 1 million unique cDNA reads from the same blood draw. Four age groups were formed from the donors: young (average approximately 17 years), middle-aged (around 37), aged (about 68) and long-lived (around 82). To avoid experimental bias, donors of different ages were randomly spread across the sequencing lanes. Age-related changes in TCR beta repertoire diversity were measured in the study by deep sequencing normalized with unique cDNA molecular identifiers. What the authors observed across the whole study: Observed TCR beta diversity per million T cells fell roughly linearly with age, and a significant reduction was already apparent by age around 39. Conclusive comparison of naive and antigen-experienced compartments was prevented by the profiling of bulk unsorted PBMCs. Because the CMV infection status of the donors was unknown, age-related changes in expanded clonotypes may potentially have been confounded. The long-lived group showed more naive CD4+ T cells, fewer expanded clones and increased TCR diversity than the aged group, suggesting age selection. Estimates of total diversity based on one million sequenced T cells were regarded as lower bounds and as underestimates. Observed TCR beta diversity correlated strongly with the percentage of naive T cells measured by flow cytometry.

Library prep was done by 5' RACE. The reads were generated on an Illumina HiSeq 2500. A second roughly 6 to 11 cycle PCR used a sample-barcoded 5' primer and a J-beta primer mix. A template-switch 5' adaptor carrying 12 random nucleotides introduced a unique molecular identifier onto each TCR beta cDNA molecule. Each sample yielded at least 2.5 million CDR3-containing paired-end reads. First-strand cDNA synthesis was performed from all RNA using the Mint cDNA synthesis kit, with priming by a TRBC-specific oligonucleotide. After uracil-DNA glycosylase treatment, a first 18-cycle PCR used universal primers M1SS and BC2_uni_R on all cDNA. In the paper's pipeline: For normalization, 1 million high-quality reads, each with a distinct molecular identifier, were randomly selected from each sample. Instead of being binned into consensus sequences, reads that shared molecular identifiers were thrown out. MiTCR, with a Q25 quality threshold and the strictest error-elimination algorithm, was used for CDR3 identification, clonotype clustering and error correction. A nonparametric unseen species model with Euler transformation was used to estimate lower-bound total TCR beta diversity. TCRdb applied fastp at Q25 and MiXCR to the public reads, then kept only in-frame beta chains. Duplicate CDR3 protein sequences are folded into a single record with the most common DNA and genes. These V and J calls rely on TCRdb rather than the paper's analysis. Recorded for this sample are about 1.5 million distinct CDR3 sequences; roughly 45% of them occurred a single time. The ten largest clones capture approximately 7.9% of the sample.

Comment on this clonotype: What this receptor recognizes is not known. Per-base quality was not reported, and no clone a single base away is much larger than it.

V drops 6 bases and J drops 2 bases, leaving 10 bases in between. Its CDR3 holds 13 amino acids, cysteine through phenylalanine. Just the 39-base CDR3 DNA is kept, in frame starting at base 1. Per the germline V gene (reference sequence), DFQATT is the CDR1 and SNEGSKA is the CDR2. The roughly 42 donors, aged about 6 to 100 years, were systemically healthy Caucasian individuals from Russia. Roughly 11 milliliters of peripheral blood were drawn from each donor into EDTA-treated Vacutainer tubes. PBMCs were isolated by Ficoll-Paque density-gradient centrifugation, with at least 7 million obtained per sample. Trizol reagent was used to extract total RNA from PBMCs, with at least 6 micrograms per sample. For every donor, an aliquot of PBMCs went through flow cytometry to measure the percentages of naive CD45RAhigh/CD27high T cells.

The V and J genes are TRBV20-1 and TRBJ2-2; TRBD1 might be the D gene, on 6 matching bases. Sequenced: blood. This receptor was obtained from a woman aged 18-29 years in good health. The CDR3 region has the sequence CSAVGTNTGELFF. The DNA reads TGCAGTGCGGTGGGGACAAACACCGGGGAGCTGTTTTTT.